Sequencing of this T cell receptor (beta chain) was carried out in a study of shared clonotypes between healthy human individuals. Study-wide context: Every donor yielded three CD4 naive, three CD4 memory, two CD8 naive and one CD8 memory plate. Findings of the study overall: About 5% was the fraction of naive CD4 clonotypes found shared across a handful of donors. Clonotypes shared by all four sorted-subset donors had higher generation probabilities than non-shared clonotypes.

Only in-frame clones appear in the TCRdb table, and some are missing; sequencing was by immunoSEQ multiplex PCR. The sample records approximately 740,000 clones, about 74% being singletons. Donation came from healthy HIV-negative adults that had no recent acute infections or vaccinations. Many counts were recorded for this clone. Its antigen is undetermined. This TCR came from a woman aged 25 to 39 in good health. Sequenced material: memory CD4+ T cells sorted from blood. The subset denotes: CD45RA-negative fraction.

The CDR3 DNA sequence: TGCAGCGTTGGAGGACAGGGAGGCTCTGGCTACACCTTC. This sequence encodes CSVGGQGGSGYTF. The chain is built from TRBV29-1 and TRBJ1-2; TRBD1 matches 8 bases. CDR1 SQVTM and CDR2 ANQGSEA come from the germline V gene. V was clipped by 4 bases and J by 7 bases; unmatched bases: 8. This CDR3 spans 13 amino acids.